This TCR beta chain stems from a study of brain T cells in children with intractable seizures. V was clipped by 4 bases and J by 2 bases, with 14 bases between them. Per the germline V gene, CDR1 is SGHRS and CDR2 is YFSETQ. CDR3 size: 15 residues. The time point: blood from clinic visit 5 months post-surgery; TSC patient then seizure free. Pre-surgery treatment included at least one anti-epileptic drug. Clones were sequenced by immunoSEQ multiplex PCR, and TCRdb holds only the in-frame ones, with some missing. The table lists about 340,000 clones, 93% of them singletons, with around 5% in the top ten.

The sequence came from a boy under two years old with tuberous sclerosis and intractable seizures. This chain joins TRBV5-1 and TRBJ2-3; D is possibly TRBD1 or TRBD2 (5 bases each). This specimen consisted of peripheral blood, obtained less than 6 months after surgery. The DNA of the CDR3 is TGCGCCAGCAGCCCCGTGAGGGGCGACACAGATACGCAGTATTTT. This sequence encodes CASSPVRGDTDTQYF.